A selection of T cell receptor beta chains follows, all from one sample in a study of post-analysis software for immune sequencing data. TCRdb called the PCR reads again in MiXCR, with one record for every CDR3 protein. The sample gives fewer than 700,000 distinct CDR3 sequences, roughly 46% of which show up once; 1.5% to 2% is in the top ten. The source material was blood. The receptor set was obtained from a girl between 10 and 17 years old with multiple sclerosis. Each CDR3 is given with its conserved first and last residue. Each record gives: V gene, clone size, J gene, D gene, CDR3 protein, CDR3 DNA. D genes are given only for firm matches. Expanded clones are given a class, and other clones once, few, many or no size at all.

TRBV6-4,few,TRBJ2-1,TRBD2,CASSELAADYNEQFF,TGTGCCAGCAGCGAACTAGCGGCCGATTACAATGAGCAGTTCTTC
TRBV5-1,few,TRBJ1-1,-,CASSFDTETSEAFF,TGCGCCAGCAGCTTCGATACAGAGACCTCTGAAGCTTTCTTT
TRBV4-1,few,TRBJ1-4,-,CASSQENPGRLGANEKLFF,TGCGCCAGCAGCCAAGAGAATCCGGGACGCTTGGGGGCTAATGAAAAACTGTTTTTT
TRBV20-1,-,TRBJ2-1,-,CSARKLYNEQFF,TGCAGTGCTAGGAAACTCTACAATGAGCAGTTCTTC
TRBV7-6,-,TRBJ2-1,TRBD2,CASSKGGGLAGVEQFF,TGTGCCAGCAGCAAAGGGGGGGGGCTAGCGGGAGTGGAGCAGTTCTTC
TRBV4-2,few,TRBJ2-1,TRBD2,CASSQGTSGNNEQFF,TGTGCCAGCAGCCAAGGGACTAGCGGGAACAATGAGCAGTTCTTC
TRBV20-1,-,TRBJ2-3,-,CSASEAVQRSTDTQYF,TGCAGTGCTTCCGAAGCCGTTCAAAGGAGCACAGATACGCAGTATTTT
TRBV10-3,-,TRBJ2-7,TRBD1,CAISRDRVNEQYF,TGTGCCATCAGCAGGGACAGGGTTAACGAGCAGTACTTC
TRBV5-1,-,TRBJ2-7,TRBD2,CASSLLAGLSYNEQYF,TGCGCCAGCAGCTTGTTAGCGGGGTTATCCTACAATGAGCAGTACTTC
TRBV7-9,-,TRBJ2-4,-,CASSLVGYEKYF,TGTGCCAGCAGCTTAGTCGGGTACGAGAAGTACTTC